The 15 T cell receptor beta chains in this list originate from one sample, sequenced in a study of T cells in Graves' hyperthyroidism and ophthalmopathy. What was amplified from RNA transcripts were TCR beta CDR3 regions. The HTBI primer set drove a first-round RT-PCR of the TCR CDR3. TCRdb re-called the multiplex PCR reads through MiXCR, storing one row per CDR3 protein. The repertoire holds hundreds of thousands of distinct CDR3 sequences, with around 39% as singletons. The sequencing sample was made of blood. The origin of the receptors is a man in his late teens or twenties with Graves' hyperthyroidism.

The chain couples TRBV19 to TRBJ2-7; possibly TRBD1 for D (6 bases). V was shortened by 0 bases and J by 0 bases, with 9 bases between the two germline ends. CDR1 and CDR2 (germline): LNHDA, SQIVND (reference sequence). The CDR3 consists of 15 residues. The CDR3, as DNA: TGTGCCAGTAGTATAGAAGGGGGATTCTCCTACGAGCAGTACTTC. Protein: CASSIEGGFSYEQYF.

J is TRBJ1-6 and V is TRBV20-1, with no clear D. The germline V gene encodes CDR1 DFQATT and CDR2 SNEGSKA (reference sequence). The ends were cut back, 6 bases at V and 7 bases at J, with 10 bases in the middle. The CDR3 totals 12 residues. For the CDR3, the DNA is TGCAGTGCCTACAGAGCCAATTCACCCCTCCACTTT. It encodes CSAYRANSPLHF.

The chain joins TRBV12-3 or TRBV12-4 to TRBJ1-5; 8 bases map to TRBD1. V shed 4 bases and J 1 base; nucleotides not matched to a gene: 6. This CDR3 is built from 16 residues. The chain's CDR3 is CASSSLGQGSNQPQHF. CDR3 sequence (DNA): TGTGCCAGCAGTTCCCTTGGACAGGGCAGCAATCAGCCCCAGCATTTT.

Concerning this clonotype: A single base separates this from a much larger clone, so it may be a read error. This chain uses TRBV13 with TRBJ2-2; a possible D gene is TRBD2 (5 bases). Germline assignment: CDR1 PRHDT and CDR2 FYEKMQ (reference sequence). This CDR3 region has 13 residues. In DNA form, the CDR3 reads TGTGCCAGCAGCTTAGAGAACACCGGGGAGCTGTCTTTT. This sequence encodes CASSLENTGELSF.

The table lists this clonotype with a few counts. The chain recombines TRBV29-1 with TRBJ2-7, with 7 bases that match TRBD1. V was clipped by 3 bases and J by 0 bases; unmatched bases: 2. This CDR3 has 13 residues. Per the germline V gene, CDR1 is SQVTM and CDR2 is ANQGSEA. The CDR3 nucleotides are TGCAGCGTTGAGGCAGGGGGCTCCTACGAGCAGTACTTC. It is translated as CSVEAGGSYEQYF.

The chain joins TRBV5-6 to TRBJ2-7; D is undetermined. CDR1 and CDR2 (germline): SGHDT, YYEEEE. V was shortened by 2 bases and J by 3 bases, with 18 bases between the two germline ends. The CDR3 runs 16 residues. CDR3 protein: CASSFMGTAPYYEQYF. The CDR3 nucleotides read TGTGCCAGCAGCTTTATGGGAACTGCCCCCTACTACGAGCAGTACTTC.

V is TRBV29-1 and J is TRBJ1-3, with no clear D. CDR1 and CDR2 from the germline V gene are SQVTM and ANQGSEA. Trimming shortened V by 4 bases and J by 0 bases, and 13 bases separated the two germline ends. This CDR3 region has 15 residues. This chain's CDR3 is CSVGEGLSSGNTIYF. The CDR3 DNA is TGCAGCGTTGGGGAGGGTTTAAGCTCTGGAAACACCATATATTTT.

A note on this clonotype: A much bigger clone sits one base away, suggesting this may be a read error. V and J are TRBV15 and TRBJ1-1; 10 bases are shared with TRBD1. With V trimmed by 5 bases and J by 1 base, 1 base remained unmatched. CDR3 size: 14 residues. Looked up from germline, CDR1 is LNHNV and CDR2 is YYDKDF (reference sequence). The CDR3 region is CATSWDRGNTEAFF. DNA of the CDR3: TGTGCCACCAGCTGGGACAGGGGGAACACTGAAGCTTTCTTT.

The rearrangement links TRBV7-2 to TRBJ1-3; TRBD1 agrees at 9 bases. Trimming removed 8 bases from V and 3 bases from J; junction bases left unmatched: 8. Germline V gene data show CDR1 as SGHTA and CDR2 as FQGNSA. The CDR3 runs 15 residues. DNA for the CDR3: TGTGCCAGCGGCCAGACAGGGGGATATGGAAACACCATATATTTT. Translated: CASGQTGGYGNTIYF.

Note on this clonotype: It may be a read error: a sequence one base away is much more abundant. This sequence joins TRBV7-9 and TRBJ1-1; no clear D. Germline V gene sequence: CDR1 SEHNR, CDR2 FQNEAQ (reference sequence). This CDR3 region has 13 residues. CDR3 sequence reads: CVSKEQPNTEAFF. The CDR3 DNA is TGTGTCAGCAAGGAACAGCCAAACACTGAAGCTTTCTTT.

V gene TRBV10-3 combines with J gene TRBJ1-5; 9 bases match TRBD1. Germline V gene data show CDR1 as ENHRY and CDR2 as SYGVKD. V gave up 3 bases and J gave up 7 bases; unmatched junction bases: 10. The CDR3 runs 16 residues. The CDR3 region has the DNA TGTGCCATCAGTGACTCTAGGGACAGGGTCCGGCAGCCCCAGCATTTT. Its protein product is CAISDSRDRVRQPQHF.

In this sample, this clonotype turned up a few times. The rearrangement links TRBV9 to TRBJ1-2, with TRBD1 identical over 9 bases. The CDR3 contains 15 residues. Germline CDR1 reads SGDLS; CDR2 reads YYNGEE. V gave up 4 bases and J gave up 4 bases; unmatched junction bases: 8. The CDR3 DNA sequence: TGTGCCAGCAGCCAAGTACACAGGGGGCCCTATGGCTACACCTTC. Amino acids: CASSQVHRGPYGYTF. Full variable domain (rest looked up from reference TRBV9 and TRBJ1-2): DSGVTQTPKHLITATGQRVTLRCSPRSGDLSVYWYQQSLDQGLQFLIQYYNGEERAKGNILERFSAQQFPDLHSELNLSSLELGDSALYFCASSQVHRGPYGYTFGSGTRLTVV.

This clonotype was found many times. The chain uses TRBV4-2 and TRBJ1-5; the D is unclear. Looked up from germline, CDR1 is LGHNA and CDR2 is YNFKEQ. Trimming removed 2 bases at V and 7 bases at J, with 9 bases between. The CDR3 runs 13 residues. CDR3: CASSQTSGQPQHF. The CDR3 bases are TGTGCCAGCAGCCAAACCTCGGGACAGCCCCAGCATTTT.

In its sample, this clonotype was seen many times. J is TRBJ1-4 and V is TRBV10-3; D unclear. The CDR3 has 13 amino acids. Germline values: CDR1 ENHRY, CDR2 SYGVKD. Deletions cut 2 bases from V and 8 bases from J, with 9 bases between. CDR3 DNA sequence: TGTGCCATCAGTGAGCCAGGACGGGAAAAACTGTTTTTT. It specifies CAISEPGREKLFF.

This clonotype was picked up a small number of times. The V call is TRBV7-9, the J call TRBJ2-7; D may be TRBD1 or TRBD2 (5 bases each). Between the trimmed V and J ends, which lost 5 bases and 0 bases, there was a span of 14 bases. Germline loops: CDR1 SEHNR, CDR2 FQNEAQ (reference sequence). There are 15 residues in the CDR3. DNA for the CDR3: TGTGCCAGCAGCCCGGGGCCCTCTAGCTCCTACGAGCAGTACTTC. It codes for CASSPGPSSSYEQYF.